The clone carrying this T cell receptor (beta chain) came up a few times. As yet, its antigen is unknown. This entry comes from a study of T-cell memory formation after mild COVID-19. Points from the study as a whole: The study found balanced CD4/CD8 in clones contracting day 15 to 85 and a CD4+ lean in later expanders.

V dropped 4 bases and J dropped 4; count of bases not matched to a gene: 7. The germline V gene has CDR1 MGHRA and CDR2 YSYEKL. CDR3 length equals 14 residues. 5'RACE with constant-segment primers yielded barcoded, UMI-tagged TCR alpha and TCR beta cDNA libraries. From the 5' RACE reads, TCRdb called clonotypes with MiXCR, one entry per CDR3 protein. The table records 470,000 or so distinct CDR3 sequences, roughly 20% of them present only once. Sequenced input: PBMCs or a T cell subset sorted from them (not recorded which). The V and J genes are TRBV4-1 and TRBJ2-7, with 7 bases lining up with TRBD1. The TCR originated in an adult woman who had mild COVID-19 (a few samples of this study predate the infection). Cell type and time point are not known. In nucleotides, the CDR3 is TGCGCCAGCAGCCCCCGGCAGGGGGAGTACGAGCAGTACTTC. This sequence encodes CASSPRQGEYEQYF.